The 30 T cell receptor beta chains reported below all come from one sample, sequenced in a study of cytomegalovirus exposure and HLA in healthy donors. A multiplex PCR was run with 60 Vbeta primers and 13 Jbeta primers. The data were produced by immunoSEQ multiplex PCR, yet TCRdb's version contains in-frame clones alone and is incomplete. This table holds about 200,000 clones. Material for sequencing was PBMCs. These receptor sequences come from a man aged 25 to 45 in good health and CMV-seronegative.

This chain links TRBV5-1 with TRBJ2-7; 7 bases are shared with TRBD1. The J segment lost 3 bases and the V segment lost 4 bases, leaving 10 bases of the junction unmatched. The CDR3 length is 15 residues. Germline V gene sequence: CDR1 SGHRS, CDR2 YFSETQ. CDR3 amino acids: CASSQQPTGNYEQYF. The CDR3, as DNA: TGCGCCAGCAGCCAGCAACCGACAGGGAACTACGAGCAGTACTTC.

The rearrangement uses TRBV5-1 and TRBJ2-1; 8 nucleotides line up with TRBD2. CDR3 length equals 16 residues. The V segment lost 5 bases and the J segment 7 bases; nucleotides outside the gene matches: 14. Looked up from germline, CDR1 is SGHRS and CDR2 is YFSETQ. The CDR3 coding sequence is TGCGCCAGCAGTCCTCCCTCGGGACTAGTGTCGAATGAGCAGTTCTTC. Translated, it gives CASSPPSGLVSNEQFF. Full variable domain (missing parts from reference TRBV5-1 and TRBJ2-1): KAGVTQTPRYLIKTRGQQVTLSCSPISGHRSVSWYQQTPGQGLQFLFEYFSETQRNKGNFPGRFSGRQFSNSRSEMNVSTLELGDSALYLCASSPPSGLVSNEQFFGPGTRLTVL.

The CDR3 reads CASLQGTDTQYF. CDR3 sequence (DNA): TGTGCCTCCCTTCAGGGCACAGATACGCAGTATTTT. This chain joins TRBV30 and TRBJ2-3; D gene uncertain. The CDR3 length is 12 residues. V dropped 7 bases and J dropped 1 base, with 9 bases sitting between them. CDR1 and CDR2 from the germline V gene are GTSNPN and SVGIG (reference sequence). Supplemented by reference TRBV30 and TRBJ2-3, the full variable domain reads SQTIHQWPATLVQPVGSPLSLECTVEGTSNPNLYWYRQAAGRGLQLLFYSVGIGQISSEVPQNLSASRPQDRQFILSSKKLLLSDSGFYLCASLQGTDTQYFGPGTRLTVL.

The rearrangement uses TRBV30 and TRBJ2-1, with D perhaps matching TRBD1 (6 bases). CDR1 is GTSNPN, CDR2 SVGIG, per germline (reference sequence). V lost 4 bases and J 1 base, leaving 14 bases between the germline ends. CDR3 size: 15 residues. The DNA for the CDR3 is TGTGCCTGGACTGAAGGACAGTCTTCCTACAATGAGCAGTTCTTC. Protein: CAWTEGQSSYNEQFF. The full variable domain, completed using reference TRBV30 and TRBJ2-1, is SQTIHQWPATLVQPVGSPLSLECTVEGTSNPNLYWYRQAAGRGLQLLFYSVGIGQISSEVPQNLSASRPQDRQFILSSKKLLLSDSGFYLCAWTEGQSSYNEQFFGPGTRLTVL.

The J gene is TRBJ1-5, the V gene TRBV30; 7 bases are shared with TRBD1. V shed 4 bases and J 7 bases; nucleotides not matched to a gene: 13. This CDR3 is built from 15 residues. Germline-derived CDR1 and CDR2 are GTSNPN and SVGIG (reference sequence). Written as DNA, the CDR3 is TGTGCCTGGACCCAGGGGGTGGGGGCCGCCCAGCCCCAGCATTTT. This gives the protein CAWTQGVGAAQPQHF. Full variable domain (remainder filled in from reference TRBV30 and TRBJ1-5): SQTIHQWPATLVQPVGSPLSLECTVEGTSNPNLYWYRQAAGRGLQLLFYSVGIGQISSEVPQNLSASRPQDRQFILSSKKLLLSDSGFYLCAWTQGVGAAQPQHFGDGTRLSIL.

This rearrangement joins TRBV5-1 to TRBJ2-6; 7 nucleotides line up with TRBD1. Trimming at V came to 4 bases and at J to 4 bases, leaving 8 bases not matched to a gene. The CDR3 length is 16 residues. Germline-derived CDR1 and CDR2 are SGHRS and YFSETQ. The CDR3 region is CASSGGQNSGANVLTF. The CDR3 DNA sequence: TGCGCCAGCAGCGGGGGACAGAACTCGGGGGCCAACGTCCTGACTTTC.

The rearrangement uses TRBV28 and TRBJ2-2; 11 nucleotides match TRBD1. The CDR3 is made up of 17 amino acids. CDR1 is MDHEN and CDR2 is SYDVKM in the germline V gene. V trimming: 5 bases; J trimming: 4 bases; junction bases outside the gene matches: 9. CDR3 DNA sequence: TGTGCCAGCAGTCCCCGTTGGACAGGGGGCGGCACCGGGGAGCTGTTTTTT. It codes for CASSPRWTGGGTGELFF.

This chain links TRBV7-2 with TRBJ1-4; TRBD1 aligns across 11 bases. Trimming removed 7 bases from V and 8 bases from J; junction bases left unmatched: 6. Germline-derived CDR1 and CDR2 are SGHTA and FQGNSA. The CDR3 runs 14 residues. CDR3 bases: TGTGCCAGCAACCAGGACAGGGGGCGAGAAAAACTGTTTTTT. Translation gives CASNQDRGREKLFF.

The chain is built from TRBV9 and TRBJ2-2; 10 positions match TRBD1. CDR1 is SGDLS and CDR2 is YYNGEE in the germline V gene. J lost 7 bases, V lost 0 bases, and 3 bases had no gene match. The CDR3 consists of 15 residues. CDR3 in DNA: TGTGCCAGCAGCGTAGTGGGACAGGGGAACGGGGAGCTGTTTTTT. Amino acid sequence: CASSVVGQGNGELFF.

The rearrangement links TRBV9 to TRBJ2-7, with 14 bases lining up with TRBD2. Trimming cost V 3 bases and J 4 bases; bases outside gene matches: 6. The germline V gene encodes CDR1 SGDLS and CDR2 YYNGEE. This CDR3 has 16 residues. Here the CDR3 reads CASSEGTSGSLYEQYF. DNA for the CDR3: TGTGCCAGCAGCGAAGGGACTAGCGGGAGTCTGTACGAGCAGTACTTC. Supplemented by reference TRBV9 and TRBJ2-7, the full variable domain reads DSGVTQTPKHLITATGQRVTLRCSPRSGDLSVYWYQQSLDQGLQFLIQYYNGEERAKGNILERFSAQQFPDLHSELNLSSLELGDSALYFCASSEGTSGSLYEQYFGPGTRLTVT.

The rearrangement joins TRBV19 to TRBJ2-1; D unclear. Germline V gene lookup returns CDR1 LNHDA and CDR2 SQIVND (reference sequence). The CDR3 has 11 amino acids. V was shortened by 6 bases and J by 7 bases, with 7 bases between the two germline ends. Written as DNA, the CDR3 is TGTGCCAGTAGCTCTAAAAATGAGCAGTTCTTC. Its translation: CASSSKNEQFF. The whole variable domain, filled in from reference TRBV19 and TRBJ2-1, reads DGGITQSPKYLFRKEGQNVTLSCEQNLNHDAMYWYRQDPGQGLRLIYYSQIVNDFQKGDIAEGYSVSREKKESFPLTVTSAQKNPTAFYLCASSSKNEQFFGPGTRLTVL.

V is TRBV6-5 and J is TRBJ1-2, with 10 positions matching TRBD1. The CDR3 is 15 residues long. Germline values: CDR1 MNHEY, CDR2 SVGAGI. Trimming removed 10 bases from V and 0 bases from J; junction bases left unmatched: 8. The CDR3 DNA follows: TGTGCCACTTTGTCGACAGGGGGCTCTAACTATGGCTACACCTTC. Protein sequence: CATLSTGGSNYGYTF.

CDR3 nucleotides: TGTGCCATCAGTCCCGGGACAGGGATACGTCAGCCCCAGCATTTT. It specifies CAISPGTGIRQPQHF. V and J are TRBV10-3 and TRBJ1-5; 9 positions match TRBD1. With V trimmed by 5 bases and J by 6 bases, 8 bases remained unmatched. Germline CDR1 reads ENHRY; CDR2 reads SYGVKD. The CDR3 has 15 amino acids.

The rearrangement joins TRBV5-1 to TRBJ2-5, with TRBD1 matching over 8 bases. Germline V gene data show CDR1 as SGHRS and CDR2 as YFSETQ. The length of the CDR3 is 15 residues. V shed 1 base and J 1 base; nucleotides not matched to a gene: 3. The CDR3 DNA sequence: TGCGCCAGCAGCTTGCAGGGGGCAACCCAAGAGACCCAGTACTTC. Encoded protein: CASSLQGATQETQYF.

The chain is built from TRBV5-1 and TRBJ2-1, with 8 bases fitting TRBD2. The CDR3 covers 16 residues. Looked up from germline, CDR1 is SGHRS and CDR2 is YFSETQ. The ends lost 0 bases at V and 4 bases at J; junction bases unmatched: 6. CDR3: CASSLVAGGSYNEQFF. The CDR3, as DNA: TGCGCCAGCAGCTTGGTGGCGGGAGGAAGTTACAATGAGCAGTTCTTC.

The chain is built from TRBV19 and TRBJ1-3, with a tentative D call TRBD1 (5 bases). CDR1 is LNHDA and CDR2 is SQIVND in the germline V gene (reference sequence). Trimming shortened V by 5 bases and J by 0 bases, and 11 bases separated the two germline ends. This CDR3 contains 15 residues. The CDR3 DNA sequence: TGTGCCAGTAGTGATCCAGGGAACTCTGGAAACACCATATATTTT. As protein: CASSDPGNSGNTIYF.

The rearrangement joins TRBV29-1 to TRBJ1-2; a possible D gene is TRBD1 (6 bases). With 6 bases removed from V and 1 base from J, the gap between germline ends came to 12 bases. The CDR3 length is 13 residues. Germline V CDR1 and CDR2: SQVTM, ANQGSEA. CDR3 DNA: TGCAGCGTCGCCGGGACATTTAACTATGGCTACACCTTC. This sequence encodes CSVAGTFNYGYTF.

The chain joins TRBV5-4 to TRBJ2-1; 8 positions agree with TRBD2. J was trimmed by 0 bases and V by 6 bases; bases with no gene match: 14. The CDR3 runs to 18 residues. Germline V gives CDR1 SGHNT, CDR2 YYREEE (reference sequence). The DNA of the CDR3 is TGTGCCAGCACCTCTGGGGGGCGGGAGGTGAGCTCCTACAATGAGCAGTTCTTC. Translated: CASTSGGREVSSYNEQFF.

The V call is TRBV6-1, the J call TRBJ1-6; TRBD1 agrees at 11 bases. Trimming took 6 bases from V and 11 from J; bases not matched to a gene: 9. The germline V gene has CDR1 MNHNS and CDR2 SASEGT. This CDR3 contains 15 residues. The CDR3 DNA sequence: TGTGCCAGCAGACAGGGGACAGGGGGTGACACACCCCTCCACTTT. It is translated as CASRQGTGGDTPLHF.

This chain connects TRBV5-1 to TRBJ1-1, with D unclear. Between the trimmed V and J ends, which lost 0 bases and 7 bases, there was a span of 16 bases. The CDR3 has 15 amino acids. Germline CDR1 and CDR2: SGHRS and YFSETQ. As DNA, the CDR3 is TGCGCCAGCAGCTTGGACAGACCGGAACGAGATGAAGCTTTCTTT. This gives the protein CASSLDRPERDEAFF.

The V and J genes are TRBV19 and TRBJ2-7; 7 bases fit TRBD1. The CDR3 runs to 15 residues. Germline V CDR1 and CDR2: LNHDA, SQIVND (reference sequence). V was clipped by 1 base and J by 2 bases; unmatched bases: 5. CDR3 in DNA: TGTGCCAGTAGTATAGGACAGGGAGTCCCCTACGAGCAGTACTTC. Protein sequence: CASSIGQGVPYEQYF.

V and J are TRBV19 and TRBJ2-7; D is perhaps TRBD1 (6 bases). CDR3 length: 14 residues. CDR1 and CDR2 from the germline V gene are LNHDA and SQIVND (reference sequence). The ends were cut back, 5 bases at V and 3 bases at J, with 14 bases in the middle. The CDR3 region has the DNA TGTGCCAGTAGTTTGACAGGCCGCGGCTACGAGCAGTACTTC. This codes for CASSLTGRGYEQYF. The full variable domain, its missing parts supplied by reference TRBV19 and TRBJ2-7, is DGGITQSPKYLFRKEGQNVTLSCEQNLNHDAMYWYRQDPGQGLRLIYYSQIVNDFQKGDIAEGYSVSREKKESFPLTVTSAQKNPTAFYLCASSLTGRGYEQYFGPGTRLTVT.

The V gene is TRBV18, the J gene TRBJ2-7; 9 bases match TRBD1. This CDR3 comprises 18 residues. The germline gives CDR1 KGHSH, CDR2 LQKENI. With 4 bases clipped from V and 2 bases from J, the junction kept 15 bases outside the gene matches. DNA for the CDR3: TGTGCCAGCTCACTAAACCATTGGACAGGGGCTATTACCTACGAGCAGTACTTC. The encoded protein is CASSLNHWTGAITYEQYF.

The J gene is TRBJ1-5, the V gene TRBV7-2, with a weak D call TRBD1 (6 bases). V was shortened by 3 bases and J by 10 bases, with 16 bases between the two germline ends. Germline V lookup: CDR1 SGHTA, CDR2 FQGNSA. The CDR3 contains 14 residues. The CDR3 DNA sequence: TGTGCCAGCAGCTTGGATCTTACAGGGATTCCCCAGCATTTT. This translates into CASSLDLTGIPQHF.

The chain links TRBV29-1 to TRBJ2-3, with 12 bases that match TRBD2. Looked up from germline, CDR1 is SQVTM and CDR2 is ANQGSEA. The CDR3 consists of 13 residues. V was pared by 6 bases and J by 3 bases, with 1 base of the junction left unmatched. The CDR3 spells CSVGTSGTDTQYF. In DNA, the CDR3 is TGCAGCGTCGGGACTAGCGGGACAGATACGCAGTATTTT.

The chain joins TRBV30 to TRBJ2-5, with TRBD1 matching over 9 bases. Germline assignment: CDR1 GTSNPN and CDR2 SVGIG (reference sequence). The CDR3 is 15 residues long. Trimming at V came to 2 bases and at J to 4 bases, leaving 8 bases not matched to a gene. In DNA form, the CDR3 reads TGTGCCTGGAGTAAACCCGGGACAGGGACAGAGACCCAGTACTTC. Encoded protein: CAWSKPGTGTETQYF.

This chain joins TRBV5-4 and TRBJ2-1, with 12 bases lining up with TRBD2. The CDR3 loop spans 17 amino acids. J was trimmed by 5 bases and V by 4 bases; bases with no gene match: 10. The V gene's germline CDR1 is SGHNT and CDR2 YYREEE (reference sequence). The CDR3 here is CASSRTSGANPHNEQFF. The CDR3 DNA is TGTGCCAGCAGCCGGACTAGCGGGGCTAACCCCCACAATGAGCAGTTCTTC.

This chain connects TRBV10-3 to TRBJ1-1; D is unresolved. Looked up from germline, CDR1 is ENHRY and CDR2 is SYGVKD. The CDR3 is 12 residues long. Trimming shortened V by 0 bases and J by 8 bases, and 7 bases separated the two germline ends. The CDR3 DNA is TGTGCCATCAGTGAGTCCACGGGAGAAGCTTTCTTT. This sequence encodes CAISESTGEAFF.

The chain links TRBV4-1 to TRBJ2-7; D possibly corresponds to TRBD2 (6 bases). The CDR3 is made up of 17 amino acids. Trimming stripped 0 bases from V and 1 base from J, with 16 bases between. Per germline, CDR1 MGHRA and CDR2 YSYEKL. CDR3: CASSQERGRTKSYEQYF. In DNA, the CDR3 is TGCGCCAGCAGCCAAGAGAGAGGGAGGACAAAGTCCTACGAGCAGTACTTC.

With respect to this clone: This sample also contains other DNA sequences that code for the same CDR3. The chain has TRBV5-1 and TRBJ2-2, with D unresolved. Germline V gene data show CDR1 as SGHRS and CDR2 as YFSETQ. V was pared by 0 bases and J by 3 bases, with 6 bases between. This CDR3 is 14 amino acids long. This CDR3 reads CASSLGQDTGELFF. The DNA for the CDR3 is TGCGCCAGCAGCTTGGGGCAGGACACCGGGGAGCTGTTTTTT.